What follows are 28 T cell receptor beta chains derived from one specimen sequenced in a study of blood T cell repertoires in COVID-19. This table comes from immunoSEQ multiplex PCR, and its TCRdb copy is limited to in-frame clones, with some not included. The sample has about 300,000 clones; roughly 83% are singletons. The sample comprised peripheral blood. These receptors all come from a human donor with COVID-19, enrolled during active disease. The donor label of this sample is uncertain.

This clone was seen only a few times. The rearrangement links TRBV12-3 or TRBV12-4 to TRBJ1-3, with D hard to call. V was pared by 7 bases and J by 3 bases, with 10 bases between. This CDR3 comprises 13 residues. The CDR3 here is CASMLGGGNTIYF. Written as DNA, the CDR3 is TGTGCCAGCATGCTGGGAGGTGGAAACACCATATATTTT.

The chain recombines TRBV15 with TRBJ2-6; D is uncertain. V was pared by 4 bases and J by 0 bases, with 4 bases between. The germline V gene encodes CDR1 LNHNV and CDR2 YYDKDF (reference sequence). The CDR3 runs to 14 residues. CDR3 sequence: CATSTNSGANVLTF. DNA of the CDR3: TGTGCCACCAGCACTAACTCTGGGGCCAACGTCCTGACTTTC.

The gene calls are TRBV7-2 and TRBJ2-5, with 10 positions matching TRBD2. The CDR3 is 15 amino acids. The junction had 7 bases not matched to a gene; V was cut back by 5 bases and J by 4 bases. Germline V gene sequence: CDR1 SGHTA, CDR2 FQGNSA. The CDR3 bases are TGTGCCAGCAGCGACCGACTAGCGGGTCGAGAGACCCAGTACTTC. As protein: CASSDRLAGRETQYF.

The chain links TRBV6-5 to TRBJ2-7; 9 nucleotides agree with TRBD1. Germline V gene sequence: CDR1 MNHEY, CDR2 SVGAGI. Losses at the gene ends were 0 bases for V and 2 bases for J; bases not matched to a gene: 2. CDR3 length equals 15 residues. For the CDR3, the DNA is TGTGCCAGCAGTTACTCTCGGACAGGGGCCTACGAGCAGTACTTC. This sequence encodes CASSYSRTGAYEQYF.

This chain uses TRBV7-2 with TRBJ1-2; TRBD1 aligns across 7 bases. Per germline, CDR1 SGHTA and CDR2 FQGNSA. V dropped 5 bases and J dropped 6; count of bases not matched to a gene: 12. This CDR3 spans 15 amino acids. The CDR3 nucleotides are TGTGCCAGCAGCCCAAGGACAGGATATAGCGATGGCTACACCTTC. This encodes CASSPRTGYSDGYTF.

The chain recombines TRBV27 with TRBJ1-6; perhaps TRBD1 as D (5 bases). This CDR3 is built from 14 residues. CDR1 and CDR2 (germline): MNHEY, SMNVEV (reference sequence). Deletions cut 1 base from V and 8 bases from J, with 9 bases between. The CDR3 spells CASSLWGVDSPLHF. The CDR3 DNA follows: TGTGCCAGCAGTTTATGGGGGGTTGATTCACCCCTCCACTTT.

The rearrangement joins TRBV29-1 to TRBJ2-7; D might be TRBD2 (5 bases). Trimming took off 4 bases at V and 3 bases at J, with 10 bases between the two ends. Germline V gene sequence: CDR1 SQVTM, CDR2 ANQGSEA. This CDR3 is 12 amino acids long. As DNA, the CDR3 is TGCAGCGTTGCTTTTAGCGTCTACGAGCAGTACTTC. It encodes CSVAFSVYEQYF.

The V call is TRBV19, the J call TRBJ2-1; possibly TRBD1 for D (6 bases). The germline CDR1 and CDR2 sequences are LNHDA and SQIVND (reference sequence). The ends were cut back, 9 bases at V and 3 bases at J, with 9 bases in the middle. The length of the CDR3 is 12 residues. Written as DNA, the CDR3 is TGTGCCAGCCAGGGACACTACAATGAGCAGTTCTTC. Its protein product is CASQGHYNEQFF.

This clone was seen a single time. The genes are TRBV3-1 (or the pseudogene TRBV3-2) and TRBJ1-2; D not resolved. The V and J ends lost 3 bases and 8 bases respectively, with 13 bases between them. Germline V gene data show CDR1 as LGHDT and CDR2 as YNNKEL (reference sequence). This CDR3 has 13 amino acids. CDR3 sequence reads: CASSHDLSRGYTF. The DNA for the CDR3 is TGTGCCAGCAGCCACGACTTATCACGGGGCTACACCTTC.

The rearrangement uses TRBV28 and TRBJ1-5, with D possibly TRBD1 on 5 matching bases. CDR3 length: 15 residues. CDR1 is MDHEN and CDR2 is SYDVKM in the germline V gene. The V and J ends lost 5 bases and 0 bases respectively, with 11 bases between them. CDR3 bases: TGTGCCAGCAGTCTCGCAGGGAATAGCAATCAGCCCCAGCATTTT. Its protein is CASSLAGNSNQPQHF.

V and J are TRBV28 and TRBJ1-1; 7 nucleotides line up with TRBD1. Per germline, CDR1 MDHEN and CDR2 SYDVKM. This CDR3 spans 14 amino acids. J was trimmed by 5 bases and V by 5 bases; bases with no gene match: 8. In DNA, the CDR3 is TGTGCCAGCAGTCTCGTAACAGGGGAAACTGAAGCTTTCTTT. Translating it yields CASSLVTGETEAFF.

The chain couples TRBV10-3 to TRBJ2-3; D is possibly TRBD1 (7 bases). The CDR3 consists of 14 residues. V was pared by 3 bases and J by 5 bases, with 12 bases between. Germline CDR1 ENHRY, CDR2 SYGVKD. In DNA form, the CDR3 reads TGTGCCATCAGTGAAGGGCAGGGGGGAGATACGCAGTATTTT. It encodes CAISEGQGGDTQYF.

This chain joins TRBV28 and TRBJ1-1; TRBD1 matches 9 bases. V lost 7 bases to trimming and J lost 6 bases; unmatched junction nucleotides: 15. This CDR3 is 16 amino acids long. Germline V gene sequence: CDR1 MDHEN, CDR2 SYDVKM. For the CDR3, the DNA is TGTGCCAGCAAATCCGGGACAGGGATTATATGGCCTGAAGCTTTCTTT. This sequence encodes CASKSGTGIIWPEAFF.

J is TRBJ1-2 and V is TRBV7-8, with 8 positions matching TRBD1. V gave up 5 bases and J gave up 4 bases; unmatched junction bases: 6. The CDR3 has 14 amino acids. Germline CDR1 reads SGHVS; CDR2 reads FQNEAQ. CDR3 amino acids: CASSLNRGAYGYTF. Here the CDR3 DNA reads TGTGCCAGCAGCCTCAACAGGGGGGCCTATGGCTACACCTTC.

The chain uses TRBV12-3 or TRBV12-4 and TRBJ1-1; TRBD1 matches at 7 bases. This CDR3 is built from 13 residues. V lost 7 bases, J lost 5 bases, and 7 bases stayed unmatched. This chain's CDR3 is CASNSIRGTEAFF. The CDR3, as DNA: TGTGCCAGCAACTCGATCAGGGGGACTGAAGCTTTCTTT.

DNA for the CDR3: TGTGCCAGCTCACCGGGTCAGGGGGAGCGGCCTGAAGCTTTCTTT. It encodes CASSPGQGERPEAFF. The gene calls are TRBV18 and TRBJ1-1; TRBD1 agrees at 7 bases. CDR3 length: 15 residues. J lost 6 bases, V lost 3 bases, and 10 bases had no gene match. Per germline, CDR1 KGHSH and CDR2 LQKENI.

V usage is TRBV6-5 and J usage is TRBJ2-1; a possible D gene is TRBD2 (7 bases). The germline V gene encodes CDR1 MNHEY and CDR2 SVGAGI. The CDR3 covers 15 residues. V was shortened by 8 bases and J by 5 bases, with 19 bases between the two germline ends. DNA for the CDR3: TGTGCCAGCGGAAGGGGGGTAGCGGGTAACAATGAGCAGTTCTTC. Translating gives CASGRGVAGNNEQFF.

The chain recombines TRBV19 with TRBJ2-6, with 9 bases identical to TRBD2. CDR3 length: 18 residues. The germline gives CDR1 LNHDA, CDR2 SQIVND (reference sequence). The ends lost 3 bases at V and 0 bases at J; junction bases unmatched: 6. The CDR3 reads CASSIERREGSGANVLTF. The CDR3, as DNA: TGTGCCAGTAGTATTGAACGGCGGGAGGGCTCTGGGGCCAACGTCCTGACTTTC.

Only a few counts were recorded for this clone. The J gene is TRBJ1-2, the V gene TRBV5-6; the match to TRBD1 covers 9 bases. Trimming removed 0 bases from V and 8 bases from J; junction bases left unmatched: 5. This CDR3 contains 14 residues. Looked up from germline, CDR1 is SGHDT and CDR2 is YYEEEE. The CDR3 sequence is CASSLVDRGVGYTF. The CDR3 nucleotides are TGTGCCAGCAGCTTGGTGGACAGGGGCGTCGGCTACACCTTC.

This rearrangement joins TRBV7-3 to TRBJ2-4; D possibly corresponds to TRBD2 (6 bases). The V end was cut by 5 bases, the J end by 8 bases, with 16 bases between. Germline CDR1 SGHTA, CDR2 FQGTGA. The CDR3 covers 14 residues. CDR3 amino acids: CASSPAGLGDIQYF. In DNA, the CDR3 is TGTGCCAGCAGCCCCGCGGGACTGGGAGACATTCAGTACTTC.

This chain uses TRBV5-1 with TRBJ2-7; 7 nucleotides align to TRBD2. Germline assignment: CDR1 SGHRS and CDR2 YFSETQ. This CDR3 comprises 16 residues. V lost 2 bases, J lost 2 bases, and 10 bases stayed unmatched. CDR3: CASSFIGGSRTYEQYF. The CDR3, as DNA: TGCGCCAGCAGCTTCATTGGCGGGAGTAGGACCTACGAGCAGTACTTC.

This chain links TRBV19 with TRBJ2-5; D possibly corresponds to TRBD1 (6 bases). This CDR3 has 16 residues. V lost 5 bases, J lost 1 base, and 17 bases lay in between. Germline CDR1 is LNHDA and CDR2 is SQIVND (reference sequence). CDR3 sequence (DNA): TGTGCCAGTAGTCAAACGTCACAGGGCGCCCAAGAGACCCAGTACTTC. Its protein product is CASSQTSQGAQETQYF.

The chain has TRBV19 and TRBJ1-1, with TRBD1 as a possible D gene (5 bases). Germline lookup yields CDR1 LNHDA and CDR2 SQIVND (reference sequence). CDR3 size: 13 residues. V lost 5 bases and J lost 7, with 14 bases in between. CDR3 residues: CASSVGHGVEAFF. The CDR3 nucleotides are TGTGCCAGTAGTGTCGGACACGGTGTTGAAGCTTTCTTT.

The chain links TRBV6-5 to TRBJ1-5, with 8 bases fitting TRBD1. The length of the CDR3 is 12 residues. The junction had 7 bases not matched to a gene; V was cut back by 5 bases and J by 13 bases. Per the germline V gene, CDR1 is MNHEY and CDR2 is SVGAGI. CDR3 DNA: TGTGCCAGCAGTAGGTGGGGGGACAGGCAGCATTTT. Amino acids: CASSRWGDRQHF.

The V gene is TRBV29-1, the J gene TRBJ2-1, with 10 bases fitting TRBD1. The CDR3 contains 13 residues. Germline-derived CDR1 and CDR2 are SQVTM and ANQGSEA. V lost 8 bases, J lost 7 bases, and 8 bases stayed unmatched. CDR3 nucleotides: TGCAGCAGCCCCGGGACAGGGGCTAATGAGCAGTTCTTC. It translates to CSSPGTGANEQFF.

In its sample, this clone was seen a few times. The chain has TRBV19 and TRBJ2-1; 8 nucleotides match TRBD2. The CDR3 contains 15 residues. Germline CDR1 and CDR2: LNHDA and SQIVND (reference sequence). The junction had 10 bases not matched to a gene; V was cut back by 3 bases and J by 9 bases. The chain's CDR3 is CASSIERTSLGEQFF. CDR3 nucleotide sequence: TGTGCCAGTAGTATCGAACGGACTAGCCTCGGTGAGCAGTTCTTC.

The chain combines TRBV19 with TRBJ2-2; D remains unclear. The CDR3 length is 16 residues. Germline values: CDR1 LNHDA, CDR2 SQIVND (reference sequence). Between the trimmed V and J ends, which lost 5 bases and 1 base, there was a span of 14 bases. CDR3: CASSAVSFRNTGELFF. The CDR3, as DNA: TGTGCCAGTAGTGCGGTCTCGTTTAGGAACACCGGGGAGCTGTTTTTT. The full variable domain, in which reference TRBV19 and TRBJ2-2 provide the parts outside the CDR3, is DGGITQSPKYLFRKEGQNVTLSCEQNLNHDAMYWYRQDPGQGLRLIYYSQIVNDFQKGDIAEGYSVSREKKESFPLTVTSAQKNPTAFYLCASSAVSFRNTGELFFGEGSRLTVL.

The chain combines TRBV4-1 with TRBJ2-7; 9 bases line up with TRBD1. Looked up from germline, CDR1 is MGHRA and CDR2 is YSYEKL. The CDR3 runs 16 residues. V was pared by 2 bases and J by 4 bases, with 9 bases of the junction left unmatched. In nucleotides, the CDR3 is TGCGCCAGCAGCCAAATGTGGGACAGGGAGTTGTACGAGCAGTACTTC. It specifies CASSQMWDRELYEQYF.